Shown below are 4 T cell receptor beta chains from a single sample sequenced in a study of blood T cell repertoires in COVID-19. Clones were read by immunoSEQ multiplex PCR, and TCRdb kept only the in-frame ones, dropping some. The table lists fewer than 350,000 clones, roughly 90% of them singletons. The sample taken for sequencing was peripheral blood. The receptors come from a woman in her 30s with COVID-19, enrolled during active disease.

The chain recombines TRBV10-1 with TRBJ2-4; D call uncertain. The germline V gene encodes CDR1 WNHNN and CDR2 SYGVQD (reference sequence). V was trimmed by 0 bases and J by 4 bases, leaving 4 bases between them. The CDR3 is 13 residues long. CDR3 protein: CASSESQKNIQYF. The CDR3 bases are TGCGCCAGCAGTGAGTCACAGAAAAACATTCAGTACTTC.

The chain links TRBV5-1 to TRBJ2-5, with 10 nucleotides matching TRBD2. The V gene end was trimmed by 3 bases and the J gene end by 3 bases; junction bases not matched to a gene: 2. From germline, CDR1 is SGHRS and CDR2 YFSETQ. This CDR3 comprises 14 residues. This chain's CDR3 is CASSSSGREETQYF. CDR3 DNA sequence: TGCGCCAGCAGCTCTAGCGGGAGAGAAGAGACCCAGTACTTC.

V is TRBV4-3 and J is TRBJ2-1, with unresolved D. Between the trimmed V and J ends, which lost 0 bases and 0 bases, there was a span of 6 bases. The CDR3 extends over 15 amino acids. CDR1 is LGHNA, CDR2 YSLEER, per germline. For the CDR3, the DNA is TGCGCCAGCAGCCAAGACGCTAGCTCCTACAATGAGCAGTTCTTC. It codes for CASSQDASSYNEQFF.

For the CDR3, the DNA is TGTGCCAGCAGTCGGACAGGGGGTGGTGCCACTGAAGCTTTCTTT. Its translation is CASSRTGGGATEAFF. This rearrangement joins TRBV6-6 to TRBJ1-1, with 10 bases matching TRBD1. Germline assignment: CDR1 MNHNY and CDR2 SVGAGI (reference sequence). The trim removed 5 bases at V and 4 bases at J, leaving 7 bases unmatched. This CDR3 contains 15 residues.